These 17 T cell receptor beta chains share one sample of origin, sequenced in a study of blood T cell repertoires in COVID-19. Method: immunoSEQ multiplex PCR; TCRdb's copy keeps in-frame clones and lacks some. The sample contains roughly 80,000 clones, roughly nine tenths of which appear only once. The sequencing input was peripheral blood. The receptors originated from a man of 80 years or more in a cohort sampled during active COVID-19.

The CDR3 coding sequence is TGTGCCAGCACCCCGGGACTGGGCGTGGAGCAGTACTTC. This encodes CASTPGLGVEQYF. V is TRBV6-2 or TRBV6-3 and J is TRBJ2-7; D may be TRBD2 (6 bases). In germline, CDR1 is MNHEY, CDR2 SVGEGT. The CDR3 runs 13 residues. V was pared by 7 bases and J by 7 bases, with 17 bases between.

V and J are TRBV4-1 and TRBJ1-1; tentatively, D is TRBD1 (6 bases). V was clipped by 6 bases and J by 0 bases, with 20 bases between them. Germline V CDR1 and CDR2: MGHRA, YSYEKL. This CDR3 comprises 17 residues. Here the CDR3 reads CASRVETGSVMNTEAFF. DNA of the CDR3: TGCGCCAGCAGGGTCGAAACAGGGTCCGTCATGAACACTGAAGCTTTCTTT.

This clone was seen a few times. This chain links TRBV7-2 with TRBJ2-2; TRBD1 matches 10 bases. This CDR3 is 17 amino acids long. The germline gives CDR1 SGHTA, CDR2 FQGNSA. With 5 bases clipped from V and 4 bases from J, the junction kept 10 bases outside the gene matches. Here the CDR3 DNA reads TGTGCCAGCAGCCGTACGACAGGGGGCGTCGGCACCGGGGAGCTGTTTTTT. Translation gives CASSRTTGGVGTGELFF.

This sequence joins TRBV5-1 and TRBJ2-3, with D possibly TRBD1 on 6 matching bases. CDR1 is SGHRS and CDR2 is YFSETQ in the germline V gene. CDR3 size: 16 residues. V gave up 2 bases and J gave up 1 base, with 14 bases separating them. The CDR3 DNA reads as TGCGCCAGCAGCTTTAACGGCAGGGGCGGCACAGATACGCAGTATTTT. Its translation is CASSFNGRGGTDTQYF.

This clone was found a few times. The chain uses TRBV7-9 and TRBJ1-2; no clear D gene. V lost 4 bases to trimming and J lost 8 bases, with 14 bases between them. The CDR3 has 13 amino acids. CDR1 SEHNR and CDR2 FQNEAQ come from the germline V gene (reference sequence). The CDR3 reads CASSYPAAGGYTF. CDR3 nucleotides: TGTGCCAGCAGCTATCCTGCTGCGGGGGGCTACACCTTC.

The chain recombines TRBV27 with TRBJ1-3; no clear D. V was clipped by 1 base and J by 0 bases, with 4 bases between them. The germline V gene encodes CDR1 MNHEY and CDR2 SMNVEV (reference sequence). This CDR3 has 14 amino acids. CDR3 in amino acids: CASSLYGSGNTIYF. In nucleotides, the CDR3 is TGTGCCAGCAGTTTATACGGCTCTGGAAACACCATATATTTT.

This rearrangement joins TRBV7-2 to TRBJ2-5; maybe TRBD1 (7 bases). Deletions cut 5 bases from V and 0 bases from J, with 10 bases between. CDR1 and CDR2 (germline): SGHTA, FQGNSA. This CDR3 spans 14 amino acids. CDR3 in amino acids: CASSAGQYQETQYF. The CDR3 coding sequence is TGTGCCAGCAGCGCGGGACAGTACCAAGAGACCCAGTACTTC.

The chain recombines TRBV2 with TRBJ1-2; weak D call: TRBD1 (6 bases). Germline CDR1 and CDR2: SNHLY and FYNNEI. The CDR3 contains 15 residues. V dropped 7 bases and J dropped 4 bases, with 19 bases sitting between them. The CDR3 nucleotides read TGTGCCAGCAATTTACAGGGCTCCGTGAGCTATGGCTACACCTTC. This sequence encodes CASNLQGSVSYGYTF. The entire variable domain, with the rest obtained from reference TRBV2 and TRBJ1-2, is as follows: EPEVTQTPSHQVTQMGQEVILRCVPISNHLYFYWYRQILGQKVEFLVSFYNNEISEKSEIFDDQFSVERPDGSNFTLKIRSTKLEDSAMYFCASNLQGSVSYGYTFGSGTRLTVV.

This rearrangement joins TRBV21-1 to TRBJ1-4; the table's D call of TRBD1 was not tested on the DNA. TRBV21-1 is described as a pseudogene. The CDR3 length is 15 residues. In DNA form, the CDR3 reads TGTGCCAGCAGCAAAGGCCAGGGGGCATGTGAAAAACTGTTTTTT. Translating it yields CASSKGQGACEKLFF.

The chain combines TRBV27 with TRBJ1-1; D might be TRBD1 (6 bases). V lost 5 bases, J lost 6 bases, and 13 bases lay in between. This CDR3 has 13 residues. Germline CDR1 MNHEY, CDR2 SMNVEV (reference sequence). The CDR3 region is CASSLGTFAEAFF. CDR3 nucleotides: TGTGCCAGCAGTCTGGGGACATTTGCTGAAGCTTTCTTT.

In nucleotides, the CDR3 is TGCGCCAGCAGAGTTTGGGACAGGGGTCCAGATACGCAGTATTTT. Protein product: CASRVWDRGPDTQYF. The rearrangement links TRBV4-3 to TRBJ2-3; 10 bases map to TRBD1. Looked up from germline, CDR1 is LGHNA and CDR2 is YSLEER. The CDR3 is made up of 15 amino acids. Germline trimming cut 6 bases from V and 4 bases from J; bases unmatched to any gene: 7.

This chain connects TRBV5-4 to TRBJ2-5, with 11 bases lining up with TRBD2. Looked up from germline, CDR1 is SGHNT and CDR2 is YYREEE (reference sequence). The CDR3 has 15 amino acids. With 4 bases clipped from V and 1 base from J, the junction kept 3 bases outside the gene matches. The CDR3 coding sequence is TGTGCCAGCAGCAGCCTAGCGGGGGGCCAAGAGACCCAGTACTTC. Amino acids: CASSSLAGGQETQYF.

The chain combines TRBV9 with TRBJ2-3, with a tentative D call TRBD2 (6 bases). This CDR3 comprises 13 residues. Germline loops: CDR1 SGDLS, CDR2 YYNGEE. The V end was cut by 7 bases, the J end by 6 bases, with 15 bases between. CDR3 region: CASGGLPPDTQYF. Here the CDR3 DNA reads TGTGCCAGCGGGGGACTTCCGCCCGATACGCAGTATTTT.

The chain recombines TRBV9 with TRBJ2-3, with 10 bases aligning to TRBD1. Germline lookup yields CDR1 SGDLS and CDR2 YYNGEE. Trimming removed 3 bases from V and 3 bases from J; junction bases left unmatched: 4. The CDR3 runs 15 residues. The CDR3 DNA reads TGTGCCAGCAGCGCCCGACAGGGGGCTACAGATACGCAGTATTTT. Protein: CASSARQGATDTQYF.

The rearrangement uses TRBV18 and TRBJ2-2, with D perhaps matching TRBD1 (6 bases). This CDR3 comprises 17 residues. Germline V CDR1 and CDR2: KGHSH, LQKENI. V was trimmed by 3 bases and J by 1 base, leaving 15 bases between them. The CDR3 region has the DNA TGTGCCAGCTCACCTATCTATATCAGGGGGAACACCGGGGAGCTGTTTTTT. Amino acids: CASSPIYIRGNTGELFF. Using reference TRBV18 and TRBJ2-2 for the parts outside the CDR3, the full variable domain is NAGVMQNPRHLVRRRGQEARLRCSPMKGHSHVYWYRQLPEEGLKFMVYLQKENIIDESGMPKERFSAEFPKEGPSILRIQQVVRGDSAAYFCASSPIYIRGNTGELFFGEGSRLTVL.

The CDR3 sequence is CASSPQTSSRTQYF. In nucleotides, the CDR3 is TGTGCCAGCAGCCCTCAGACTAGTTCCAGGACCCAGTACTTC. The rearrangement uses TRBV9 and TRBJ2-5; TRBD2 is a possible D gene (6 bases). The CDR3 consists of 14 residues. With 4 bases removed from V and 7 bases from J, the gap between germline ends came to 17 bases. Germline CDR1 is SGDLS and CDR2 is YYNGEE.

This clone was found once. The chain recombines TRBV5-1 with TRBJ1-1; tentatively, D is TRBD1 (6 bases). The germline V and J ends were trimmed by 3 bases and 0 bases, with 12 bases remaining between them. Germline values: CDR1 SGHRS, CDR2 YFSETQ. The CDR3 has 15 residues. Here the CDR3 reads CASSSGGSMNTEAFF. The CDR3 nucleotides read TGCGCCAGCAGCTCTGGGGGCAGTATGAACACTGAAGCTTTCTTT.